This T cell receptor (beta chain) originates from a study of vaccination effects on CD4 cells after COVID-19. Viral peptide pools were used in the ViraFEST assay to expand antigen-specific CD4+ T cells, and sequencing came afterward. When less than 12 days of culture had elapsed, CD4+ T cells were isolated. Having tested negative for nucleocapsid antibodies, the vaccine recipients showed no prior SARS-CoV-2 infection. Clones were sequenced by immunoSEQ multiplex PCR, and TCRdb holds only the in-frame ones, with some missing. Found here are about 54,000 clones, approximately 70% of them singletons; the top ten hold about 17%. Germline V gene lookup returns CDR1 SGDLS and CDR2 YYNGEE. Trimming removed 0 bases from V and 6 bases from J, with 7 bases in between. The CDR3 totals 13 residues. As concerns this clone: Its cognate antigen is unknown.

The sample was CD4+ T cells from PBMCs cultured with SARS-CoV-2 spike peptides, taken before COVID-19 vaccination. This clonotype was obtained from a human donor who received a COVID-19 vaccine. This chain links TRBV9 with TRBJ2-1, with D perhaps TRBD1 (6 bases). This CDR3 is CASSVGTANEQFF. DNA of the CDR3: TGTGCCAGCAGCGTAGGGACAGCCAATGAGCAGTTCTTC.